A selection of T cell receptor beta chains follows, all from one sample in a study of blood T cell repertoires in COVID-19. The repertoire was sequenced with immunoSEQ multiplex PCR; TCRdb's copy has only in-frame clones and lacks some. This repertoire shows 65,000 to 85,000 clones, about nine tenths found once; its top ten account for 6.5% to 8.5%. Sequencing was done on a sample of peripheral blood. The receptors originated from a human donor in a cohort sampled during active COVID-19. Each CDR3 is given with its conserved first and last residue.

CDR3aa	v_gene	j_gene
CASSKPGVNTGELFF	TRBV28	TRBJ2-2
CASRPGLAGVYEQYF	TRBV25-1	TRBJ2-7
CASSPFRGGYEQYF	TRBV5-4	TRBJ2-7
CASSPEGRRYEQFF	TRBV7-9	TRBJ2-1
CASSFWGVNTEAFF	TRBV27	TRBJ1-1
CASSFRASGGAFF	TRBV12-3/TRBV12-4	TRBJ1-1
CASSYDRVAYGYTF	TRBV6-2/TRBV6-3	TRBJ1-2
CASSEVGGGGAPLHF	TRBV6-1	TRBJ1-6
CASSNRENNSPLHF	TRBV19	TRBJ1-6
CASSLQSLGYTF	TRBV12-3/TRBV12-4	TRBJ1-2
CASSGQGVHGYTF	TRBV2	TRBJ1-2
CASSPGTGGSYGYTF	TRBV27	TRBJ1-2
CASSSPDRGQETQYF	TRBV27	TRBJ2-5
CASSYSAGGGYTF	TRBV6-5	TRBJ1-2
CAISEPRRQVHLPSYGYTF	TRBV10-3	TRBJ1-2
CASSLPPGAYEQYF	TRBV28	TRBJ2-7
CASSNLRTEAFF	TRBV9	TRBJ1-1
CASSYSSAFSYEQYF	TRBV6-5	TRBJ2-7
CASSHSRGTGQGTSEGEFF	TRBV18	TRBJ2-1
CASDAGQTGETQYF	TRBV12-5	TRBJ2-5
CASSRSGGASYNEQFF	TRBV4-2	TRBJ2-1
CASSLQFTSDTQYF	TRBV7-2	TRBJ2-3
CASSLAGGSSYNEQFF	TRBV5-4	TRBJ2-1
CASSLGFRDREEQYF	TRBV19	TRBJ2-7
CASTEAPNTGELFF	TRBV6-4	TRBJ2-2
CASSLDNSLYEQYF	TRBV7-2	TRBJ2-7
CASSPFRNPGTGSTDTQYF	TRBV18	TRBJ2-3
CASSVEGLAGGPGTQYF	TRBV9	TRBJ2-3
CASSRQVKEAKNIQYF	TRBV2	TRBJ2-4
CASSLGGLERGRRGYGYTF	TRBV7-8	TRBJ1-2
CASSLGTGHSPLHF	TRBV5-8	TRBJ1-6
CASSQDDYTQYF	TRBV3-1/TRBV3-2	TRBJ2-3
CASSRAGNTEAFF	TRBV19	TRBJ1-1
CASTGGPNQPQHF	TRBV2	TRBJ1-5
CASSLEYEQFF	TRBV12-3/TRBV12-4	TRBJ2-1
CASRPTSRVEGRSSADNEQFF	TRBV21-1	TRBJ2-1
CASSFQPPGQGAYEQYF	TRBV5-1	TRBJ2-7